These T cell receptor beta chains were read from a single sample in a study of OX40 agonist ivuxolimab in advanced cancers. TCRdb's table, derived via immunoSEQ multiplex PCR, lists solely in-frame clones and lacks some. This repertoire shows 55,000 to 65,000 clones, nearly 90% found once; its top ten account for approximately 0.32%. Sequencing used CD4+ or CD8+ T cells sorted from blood, obtained in a trial of the OX40 agonist ivuxolimab. The receptors originated from an adult with an advanced solid tumor such as melanoma, head and neck, liver or kidney cancer. CDR3s include the opening cysteine and the closing phenylalanine or tryptophan. A D gene is named only where the DNA matches it firmly. The size field is filled for only some rows; it gives once, few, many or a size class.

>TRBD1|TRBV6-5|NA|TRBJ1-1
CASRDRGGAEAFF
TGTGCCAGCAGGGACAGGGGGGGGGCTGAAGCTTTCTTT
>NA|TRBV11-2|once|TRBJ2-3
CASSLDWGTQYF
TGTGCCAGCAGCTTAGATTGGGGTACGCAGTATTTT
>NA|TRBV6-6|NA|TRBJ2-3
CASSSFSGDTQYF
TGTGCCAGCAGTTCCTTCTCGGGAGATACGCAGTATTTT
>TRBD2|TRBV29-1|NA|TRBJ2-5
CSVASGGARETQYF
TGCAGCGTTGCAAGCGGGGGGGCCCGGGAGACCCAGTACTTC
>NA|TRBV6-1|once|TRBJ2-7
CASSEVGVSQQYF
TGTGCCAGCAGTGAAGTTGGGGTCAGCCAGCAGTACTTC
>TRBD1|TRBV9|NA|TRBJ1-4
CASSVKSGGWEKLFF
TGTGCCAGCAGCGTAAAGTCAGGGGGCTGGGAAAAACTGTTTTTT
>TRBD1|TRBV2|few|TRBJ1-5
CASSERTGAPNQPQHF
TGTGCCAGCAGTGAAAGGACAGGGGCCCCGAATCAGCCCCAGCATTTT
>TRBD1|TRBV6-5|NA|TRBJ1-4
CASSLSTGREKLFF
TGTGCCAGCAGTTTATCGACAGGGCGGGAAAAACTGTTTTTT
>TRBD1|TRBV16|NA|TRBJ1-6
CASSRQGQGGNSPLHF
TGTGCCAGCAGCCGTCAGGGACAGGGGGGAAATTCACCCCTCCACTTT
>TRBD2|TRBV5-6|NA|TRBJ2-1
CASSSIFTSGITYNEQFF
TGTGCCAGCAGCTCCATTTTTACTAGCGGGATCACATACAATGAGCAGTTCTTC
>TRBD1|TRBV14|once|TRBJ2-3
CASSLLGQGADTQYF
TGTGCCAGCAGCCTTCTGGGACAGGGGGCTGATACGCAGTATTTT
>NA|TRBV14|NA|TRBJ1-1
CASSQDSVEAFF
TGTGCCAGCAGCCAAGATTCGGTAGAAGCTTTCTTT
>NA|TRBV20-1|medium-sized|TRBJ2-5
CSALGETQYF
TGCAGTGCTCTTGGGGAGACCCAGTACTTC
>TRBD1|TRBV2|NA|TRBJ2-1
CASSTPGGRRQGESEQFF
TGTGCCAGCAGTACACCAGGGGGGCGACGACAGGGGGAAAGTGAGCAGTTCTTC
>NA|TRBV11-2|NA|TRBJ2-2
CASSPGRSNTGELFF
TGTGCCAGCAGCCCAGGACGGTCGAACACCGGGGAGCTGTTTTTT
>TRBD1|TRBV29-1|NA|TRBJ2-7
CSVEDRTGPYEQYF
TGCAGCGTTGAAGATAGGACAGGGCCCTACGAGCAGTACTTC
>TRBD2|TRBV6-6|few|TRBJ2-3
CAGGRAGGTDTQYF
TGTGCTGGCGGTAGGGCGGGGGGCACAGATACGCAGTATTTT
>NA|TRBV2|NA|TRBJ1-5
CASSEEIYSNQPQHF
TGTGCCAGCAGTGAAGAGATCTATAGCAATCAGCCCCAGCATTTT
>NA|TRBV27|once|TRBJ2-7
CASSPQGYYEQYF
TGTGCCAGCAGTCCCCAGGGGTACTACGAGCAGTACTTC